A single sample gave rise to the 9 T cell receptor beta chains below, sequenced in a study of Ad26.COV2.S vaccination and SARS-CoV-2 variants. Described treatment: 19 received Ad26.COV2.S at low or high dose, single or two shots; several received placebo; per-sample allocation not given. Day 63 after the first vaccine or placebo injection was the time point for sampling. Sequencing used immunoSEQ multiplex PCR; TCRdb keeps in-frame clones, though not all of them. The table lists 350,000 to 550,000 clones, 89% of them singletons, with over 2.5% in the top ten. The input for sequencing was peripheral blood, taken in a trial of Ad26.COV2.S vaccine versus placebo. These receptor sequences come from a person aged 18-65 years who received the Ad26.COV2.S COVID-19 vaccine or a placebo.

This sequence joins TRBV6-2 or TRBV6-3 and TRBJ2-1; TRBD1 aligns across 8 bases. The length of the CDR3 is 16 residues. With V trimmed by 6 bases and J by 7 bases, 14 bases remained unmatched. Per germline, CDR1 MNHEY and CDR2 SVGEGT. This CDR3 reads CASSTPPGQGLNEQFF. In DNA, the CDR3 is TGTGCCAGCAGCACACCCCCCGGACAGGGATTGAATGAGCAGTTCTTC.

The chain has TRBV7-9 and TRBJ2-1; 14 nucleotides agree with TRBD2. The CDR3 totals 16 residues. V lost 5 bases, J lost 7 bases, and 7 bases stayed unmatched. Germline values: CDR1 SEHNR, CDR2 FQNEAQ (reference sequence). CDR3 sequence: CASSQRWTSGRNEQFF. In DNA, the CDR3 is TGTGCCAGCAGCCAGCGCTGGACTAGCGGGAGGAATGAGCAGTTCTTC.

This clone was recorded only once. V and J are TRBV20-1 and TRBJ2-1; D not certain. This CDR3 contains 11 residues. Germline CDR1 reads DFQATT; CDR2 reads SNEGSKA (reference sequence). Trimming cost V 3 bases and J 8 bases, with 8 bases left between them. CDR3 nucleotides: TGCAGTGCTAGTCCCCTCGATGAGCAGTTCTTC. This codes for CSASPLDEQFF.

In DNA form, the CDR3 reads TGTGCCAGCAGCCACGCCCCAGGGGTTAATGAAAAACTGTTTTTT. It yields the protein CASSHAPGVNEKLFF. The gene calls are TRBV4-2 and TRBJ1-4; D possibly corresponds to TRBD1 (6 bases). V dropped 3 bases and J dropped 4 bases, with 12 bases sitting between them. Germline loops: CDR1 LGHNA, CDR2 YNFKEQ. The CDR3 contains 15 residues.

The CDR3 region has the DNA TGTGCCAGCAGCCGTGGACGGGGGGCCTACGAGCAGTACGTC. This translates into CASSRGRGAYEQYV. V and J are TRBV5-4 and TRBJ2-7; TRBD2 agrees at 7 bases. The CDR3 length is 14 residues. Germline V gene sequence: CDR1 SGHNT, CDR2 YYREEE (reference sequence). V shed 4 bases, J shed 2 bases, and the junction held 6 bases outside the gene matches.

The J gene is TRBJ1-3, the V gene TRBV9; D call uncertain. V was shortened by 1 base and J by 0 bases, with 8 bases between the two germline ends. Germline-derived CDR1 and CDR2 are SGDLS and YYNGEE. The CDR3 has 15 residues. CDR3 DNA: TGTGCCAGCAGCGTATTCTCGAGCTCTGGAAACACCATATATTTT. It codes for CASSVFSSSGNTIYF.

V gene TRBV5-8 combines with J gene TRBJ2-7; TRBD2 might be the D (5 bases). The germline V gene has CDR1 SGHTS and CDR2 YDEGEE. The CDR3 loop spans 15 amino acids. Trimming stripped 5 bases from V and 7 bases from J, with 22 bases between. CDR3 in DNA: TGTGCCAGCAGGCCGCTCGGCCCGCGCGGGTTAGAGCAGTACGTC. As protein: CASRPLGPRGLEQYV.

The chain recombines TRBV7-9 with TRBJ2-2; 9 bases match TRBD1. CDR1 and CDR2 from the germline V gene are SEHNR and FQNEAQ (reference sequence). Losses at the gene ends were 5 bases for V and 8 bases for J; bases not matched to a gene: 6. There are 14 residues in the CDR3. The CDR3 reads CASSVQGASGELFF. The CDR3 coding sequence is TGTGCCAGCAGCGTACAGGGGGCATCGGGGGAGCTGTTTTTT.

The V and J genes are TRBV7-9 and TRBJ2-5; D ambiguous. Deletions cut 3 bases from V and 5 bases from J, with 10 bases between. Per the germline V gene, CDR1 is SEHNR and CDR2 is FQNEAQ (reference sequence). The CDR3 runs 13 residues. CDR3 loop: CASSFGSVETQYF. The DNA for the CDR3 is TGTGCCAGCAGCTTCGGGTCCGTTGAGACCCAGTACTTC. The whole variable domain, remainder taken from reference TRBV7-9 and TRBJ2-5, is DTGVSQNPRHKITKRGQNVTFRCDPISEHNRLYWYRQTLGQGPEFLTYFQNEAQLEKSRLLSDRFSAERPKGSFSTLEIQRTEQGDSAMYLCASSFGSVETQYFGPGTRLLVL.